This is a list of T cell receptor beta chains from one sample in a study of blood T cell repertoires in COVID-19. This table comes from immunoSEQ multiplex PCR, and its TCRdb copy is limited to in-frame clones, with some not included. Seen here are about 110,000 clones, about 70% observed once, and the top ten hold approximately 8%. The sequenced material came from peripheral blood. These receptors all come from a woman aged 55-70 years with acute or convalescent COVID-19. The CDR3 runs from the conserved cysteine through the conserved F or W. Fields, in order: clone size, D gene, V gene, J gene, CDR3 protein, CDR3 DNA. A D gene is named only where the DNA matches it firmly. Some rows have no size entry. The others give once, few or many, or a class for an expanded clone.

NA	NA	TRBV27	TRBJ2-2	CASSMGGNTGELFF	TGTGCCAGCAGCATGGGGGGGAACACCGGGGAGCTGTTTTTT
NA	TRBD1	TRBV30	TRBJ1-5	CAWSPGTGAINQPQHF	TGTGCCTGGAGTCCTGGGACAGGGGCTATCAATCAGCCCCAGCATTTT
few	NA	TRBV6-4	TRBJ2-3	CASSESGGRDTQYF	TGTGCCAGCAGTGAGAGTGGGGGCAGAGATACGCAGTATTTT
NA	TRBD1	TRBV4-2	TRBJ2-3	CASSQVKRGGFADTQYF	TGTGCCAGCAGCCAAGTGAAAAGAGGGGGCTTTGCAGATACGCAGTATTTT
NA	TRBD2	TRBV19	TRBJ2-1	CASSSGLAGGEGQFF	TGTGCCAGTAGTTCAGGACTAGCGGGGGGAGAAGGGCAGTTCTTC
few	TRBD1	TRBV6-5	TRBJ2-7	CASSYSPGGWGEQYF	TGTGCCAGCAGTTACTCTCCAGGGGGCTGGGGCGAGCAGTACTTC
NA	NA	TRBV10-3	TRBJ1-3	CAISDPRRGSGNTIYF	TGTGCCATCAGTGATCCTCGGCGGGGGAGTGGAAACACCATATATTTT
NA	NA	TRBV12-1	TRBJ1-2	CASSEDRGPSGYTF	TGTGCCAGCAGCGAGGACAGGGGGCCATCGGGCTACACCTTC
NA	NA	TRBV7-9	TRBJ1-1	CASSFRPDMNTEAFF	TGTGCCAGCAGCTTTAGGCCGGACATGAACACTGAAGCTTTCTTT
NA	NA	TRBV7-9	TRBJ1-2	CASSLQRVGDGYTF	TGTGCCAGCAGCCTCCAGCGGGTAGGGGATGGCTACACCTTC
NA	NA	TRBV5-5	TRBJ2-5	CASSFSEFRKTQYF	TGTGCCAGCAGCTTTTCGGAGTTTCGCAAGACCCAGTACTTC
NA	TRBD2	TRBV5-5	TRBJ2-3	CASSLVGTSGGTDTQYF	TGTGCCAGCAGCTTGGTTGGGACTAGCGGGGGGACAGATACGCAGTATTTT
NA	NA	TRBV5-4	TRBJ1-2	CASSLADGGDYGYTF	TGTGCCAGCAGCTTGGCTGATGGGGGGGACTATGGCTACACCTTC
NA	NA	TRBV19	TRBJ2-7	CASSPQRGTYEQYF	TGTGCCAGTAGTCCCCAAAGAGGAACCTACGAGCAGTACTTC
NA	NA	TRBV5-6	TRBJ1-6	CASSLRSTLNNSPLHF	TGTGCCAGCAGCTTGAGATCGACTTTGAATAATTCACCCCTCCACTTT
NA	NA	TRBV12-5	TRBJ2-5	CASGEGSVETQYF	TGTGCTAGTGGGGAGGGGAGCGTAGAGACCCAGTACTTC
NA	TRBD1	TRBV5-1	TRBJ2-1	CASSLGDRGNEQFF	TGCGCCAGCAGCTTGGGGGACAGGGGAAATGAGCAGTTCTTC
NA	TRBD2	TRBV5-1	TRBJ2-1	CASSPGTSGGQSSYNEQFF	TGCGCCAGCAGCCCAGGGACTAGCGGGGGCCAGAGCTCCTACAATGAGCAGTTCTTC
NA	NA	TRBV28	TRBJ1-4	CASSLQGSREKLFF	TGTGCCAGCAGTTTACAGGGTTCGCGGGAAAAACTGTTTTTT
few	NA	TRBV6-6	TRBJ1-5	CASRTGIGNQPQHF	TGTGCCAGCAGAACAGGGATAGGGAATCAGCCCCAGCATTTT
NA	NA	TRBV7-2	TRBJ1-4	CASSLAGINEKLFF	TGTGCCAGCAGCTTAGCTGGCATTAATGAAAAACTGTTTTTT
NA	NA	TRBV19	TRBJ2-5	CASSTDGGSETQYF	TGTGCCAGTAGTACGGACGGGGGATCAGAGACCCAGTACTTC
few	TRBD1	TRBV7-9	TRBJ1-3	CASSTDRAYGNTIYF	TGTGCCAGCAGCACGGACAGGGCTTATGGAAACACCATATATTTT
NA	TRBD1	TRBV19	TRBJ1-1	CASSSGTGGYKAFF	TGTGCCAGTAGTTCCGGGACAGGGGGATATAAAGCTTTCTTT
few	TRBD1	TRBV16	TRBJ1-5	CASSYDRGGQPQHF	TGTGCCAGCAGCTATGACAGGGGAGGGCAGCCCCAGCATTTT
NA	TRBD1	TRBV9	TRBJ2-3	CASSKSLDRGQDTQYF	TGTGCCAGCAGCAAGTCCCTGGACAGGGGGCAGGATACGCAGTATTTT
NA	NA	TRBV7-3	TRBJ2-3	CASSRGAGGLTDTQYF	TGTGCCAGCAGCCGGGGGGCAGGGGGCTTGACAGATACGCAGTATTTT
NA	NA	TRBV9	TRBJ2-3	CASSLGLLIPTDTQYF	TGTGCCAGCAGCTTGGGACTCCTCATTCCCACAGATACGCAGTATTTT
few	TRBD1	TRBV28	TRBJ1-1	CATTWTGNTEAFF	TGTGCCACCACGTGGACAGGGAACACTGAAGCTTTCTTT
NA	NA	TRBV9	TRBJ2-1	CASSVGLASYNEQFF	TGTGCCAGCAGCGTAGGTCTAGCGAGCTACAATGAGCAGTTCTTC
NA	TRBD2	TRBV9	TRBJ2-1	CASSVELAGGRKQFF	TGTGCCAGCAGCGTAGAACTAGCGGGGGGGCGGAAGCAGTTCTTC
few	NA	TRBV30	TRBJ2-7	CAWSVDGTKPYEQYF	TGTGCCTGGAGTGTAGACGGAACTAAACCTTACGAGCAGTACTTC
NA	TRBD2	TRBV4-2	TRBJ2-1	CASSLTSGGVYNEQFF	TGTGCCAGCAGCCTGACTAGCGGGGGGGTATACAATGAGCAGTTCTTC
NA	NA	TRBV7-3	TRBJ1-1	CASSLGEEAFF	TGTGCCAGCAGCTTAGGGGAGGAAGCTTTCTTT
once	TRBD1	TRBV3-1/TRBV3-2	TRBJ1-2	CASSQELLQWDRDGYTF	TGTGCCAGCAGCCAAGAATTGTTACAATGGGACAGGGATGGCTACACCTTC
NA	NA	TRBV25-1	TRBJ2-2	CASSDLQAKGTGELFF	TGTGCCAGCAGTGATTTACAGGCCAAGGGCACCGGGGAGCTGTTTTTT
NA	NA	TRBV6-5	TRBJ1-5	CASSYSYENNQPQHF	TGTGCCAGCAGTTACTCTTACGAGAATAATCAGCCCCAGCATTTT
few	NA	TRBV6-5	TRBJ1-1	CASSRMNTEAFF	TGTGCCAGCAGCAGGATGAACACTGAAGCTTTCTTT
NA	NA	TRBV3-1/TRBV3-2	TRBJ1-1	CASSPRAGRTEAFF	TGTGCCAGCAGCCCCAGAGCAGGCCGAACTGAAGCTTTCTTT
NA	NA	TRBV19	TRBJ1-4	CASSIFSGKGEKLFF	TGTGCCAGTAGTATTTTTTCGGGGAAGGGTGAAAAACTGTTTTTT
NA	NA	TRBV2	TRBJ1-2	CASSEGRDYTF	TGTGCCAGCAGTGAGGGGAGGGATTACACCTTC